Below are 15 T cell receptor beta chains sequenced from a single sample in a study of cytomegalovirus exposure and HLA in healthy donors. With 60 Vbeta and 13 Jbeta primers, the PCR was carried out. Assay used: immunoSEQ multiplex PCR; TCRdb lists only in-frame clones, some missing. Of roughly 120,000 clones in the sample, roughly 77% were seen once. The sample consisted of PBMCs. These TCRs come from a woman aged 25 to 45 in good health and CMV-seronegative.

To note about this clone: This sample also contains other DNA sequences that code for the same CDR3. The chain carries TRBV13 and TRBJ1-1; D is unclear. This CDR3 is built from 12 residues. Germline loops: CDR1 PRHDT, CDR2 FYEKMQ (reference sequence). V lost 0 bases and J 5 bases, leaving 4 bases between the germline ends. CDR3 in amino acids: CASSLGRTEAFF. The CDR3 nucleotides are TGTGCCAGCAGCTTAGGCCGTACTGAAGCTTTCTTT. Full variable domain (rest looked up from reference TRBV13 and TRBJ1-1): AAGVIQSPRHLIKEKRETATLKCYPIPRHDTVYWYQQGPGQDPQFLISFYEKMQSDKGSIPDRFSAQQFSDYHSELNMSSLELGDSALYFCASSLGRTEAFFGQGTRLTVV.

This chain connects TRBV9 to TRBJ2-2; a weak D match, TRBD1 (6 bases). The CDR3 sequence is 15 residues long. The ends were cut back, 3 bases at V and 0 bases at J, with 9 bases in the middle. Germline assignment: CDR1 SGDLS and CDR2 YYNGEE. CDR3: CASSGRGPNTGELFF. DNA of the CDR3: TGTGCCAGCAGCGGCAGGGGCCCGAACACCGGGGAGCTGTTTTTT.

This chain links TRBV19 with TRBJ2-4, with TRBD2 matching 8 bases. The CDR3 spans 16 residues. Germline values: CDR1 LNHDA, CDR2 SQIVND (reference sequence). The V segment lost 3 bases and the J segment 0 bases; nucleotides outside the gene matches: 4. In nucleotides, the CDR3 is TGTGCCAGTAGTATCACTAGCGGACTAGCCAAAAACATTCAGTACTTC. Its translation is CASSITSGLAKNIQYF. Full variable domain (missing parts from reference TRBV19 and TRBJ2-4): DGGITQSPKYLFRKEGQNVTLSCEQNLNHDAMYWYRQDPGQGLRLIYYSQIVNDFQKGDIAEGYSVSREKKESFPLTVTSAQKNPTAFYLCASSITSGLAKNIQYFGAGTRLSVL.

This clone was observed a few times. V gene TRBV2 combines with J gene TRBJ1-1; D perhaps matches TRBD1 (5 bases). CDR3 length: 13 residues. Germline CDR1 is SNHLY and CDR2 is FYNNEI. V was shortened by 4 bases and J by 4 bases, with 10 bases between the two germline ends. CDR3 sequence reads: CASSVRRVTEAFF. The CDR3, as DNA: TGTGCCAGCAGTGTCCGCAGGGTCACTGAAGCTTTCTTT. Full variable domain (remainder filled in from reference TRBV2 and TRBJ1-1): EPEVTQTPSHQVTQMGQEVILRCVPISNHLYFYWYRQILGQKVEFLVSFYNNEISEKSEIFDDQFSVERPDGSNFTLKIRSTKLEDSAMYFCASSVRRVTEAFFGQGTRLTVV.

V gene TRBV5-4 combines with J gene TRBJ2-7; 9 bases line up with TRBD1. The V gene's germline CDR1 is SGHNT and CDR2 YYREEE (reference sequence). With 3 bases clipped from V and 0 bases from J, the junction kept 4 bases outside the gene matches. This CDR3 has 15 residues. The CDR3 loop reads CASSSGQGHSYEQYF. As DNA, the CDR3 is TGTGCCAGCAGCTCCGGACAGGGGCACTCCTACGAGCAGTACTTC. The full variable domain, with the rest looked up from reference TRBV5-4 and TRBJ2-7, is ETGVTQSPTHLIKTRGQQVTLRCSSQSGHNTVSWYQQALGQGPQFIFQYYREEENGRGNFPPRFSGLQFPNYSSELNVNALELDDSALYLCASSSGQGHSYEQYFGPGTRLTVT.

The CDR3 loop reads CASSYRAGVKDTQYF. The CDR3 bases are TGTGCCAGCAGCTACCGGGCGGGGGTTAAGGATACGCAGTATTTT. V is TRBV7-9 and J is TRBJ2-3, with TRBD2 identical over 7 bases. Per the germline V gene, CDR1 is SEHNR and CDR2 is FQNEAQ (reference sequence). V trimming: 4 bases; J trimming: 6 bases; junction bases outside the gene matches: 10. The CDR3 loop spans 15 amino acids.

The chain couples TRBV19 to TRBJ1-1, with TRBD1 matching 8 bases. Losses at the gene ends were 2 bases for V and 5 bases for J; bases not matched to a gene: 7. The CDR3 totals 15 residues. The germline V gene has CDR1 LNHDA and CDR2 SQIVND (reference sequence). CDR3 sequence: CASSIQGASRTEAFF. CDR3 DNA sequence: TGTGCCAGTAGTATACAGGGGGCGTCCCGTACTGAAGCTTTCTTT.

J is TRBJ2-3 and V is TRBV6-5, with TRBD1 as a possible D gene (6 bases). Germline V gene sequence: CDR1 MNHEY, CDR2 SVGAGI. V lost 0 bases, J lost 6 bases, and 10 bases lay in between. The CDR3 has 14 residues. The CDR3 reads CASSYSTGLDTQYF. The DNA for the CDR3 is TGTGCCAGCAGTTACTCGACAGGTCTCGATACGCAGTATTTT.

V usage is TRBV4-1 and J usage is TRBJ1-4; 10 bases map to TRBD1. The germline V gene encodes CDR1 MGHRA and CDR2 YSYEKL. V lost 1 base and J lost 5; bases outside the gene matches: 4. The CDR3 contains 16 residues. The CDR3 is CASSQVSGQGNEKLFF. DNA of the CDR3: TGCGCCAGCAGCCAAGTTTCGGGACAGGGGAATGAAAAACTGTTTTTT.

This CDR3 is CAWSSVPGNTIYF. The CDR3 DNA is TGTGCCTGGAGTAGCGTACCTGGAAACACCATATATTTT. This chain uses TRBV30 with TRBJ1-3, with D unresolved. The germline V gene has CDR1 GTSNPN and CDR2 SVGIG (reference sequence). The V end was cut by 2 bases, the J end by 2 bases, with 7 bases between. This CDR3 has 13 residues.

This sequence joins TRBV25-1 and TRBJ1-1, with D possibly TRBD1 on 5 matching bases. Trimming pared 0 bases from V and 5 bases from J, leaving 10 bases between. The CDR3 is made up of 14 amino acids. The germline gives CDR1 MGHDK, CDR2 SYGVNS. CDR3 DNA: TGTGCCAGCAGTGAATATGGGGGGTGGACTGAAGCTTTCTTT. Encoded protein: CASSEYGGWTEAFF.

This clone appeared a few times. V is TRBV19 and J is TRBJ1-4; D is ambiguous. CDR1 and CDR2 from the germline V gene are LNHDA and SQIVND (reference sequence). This CDR3 comprises 13 residues. Trimming left V 4 bases short and J 7 bases short, with 10 bases between. CDR3: CASSTQEGEKLFF. CDR3 coding DNA: TGTGCCAGTAGTACCCAGGAAGGTGAAAAACTGTTTTTT.

This chain links TRBV7-9 with TRBJ2-7; 7 bases agree with TRBD2. Germline V gene lookup returns CDR1 SEHNR and CDR2 FQNEAQ (reference sequence). V lost 4 bases to trimming and J lost 0 bases; unmatched junction nucleotides: 6. The CDR3 runs to 15 residues. The CDR3 nucleotides read TGTGCCAGCAGCTGGCACCGGGACTACTCCTACGAGCAGTACTTC. It encodes CASSWHRDYSYEQYF.

This clone was observed a handful of times. The chain carries TRBV5-4 and TRBJ2-7, with 13 bases identical to TRBD2. The V gene end was trimmed by 4 bases and the J gene end by 4 bases; junction bases not matched to a gene: 5. CDR3 length: 15 residues. In germline, CDR1 is SGHNT, CDR2 YYREEE (reference sequence). For the CDR3, the DNA is TGTGCCAGCAGCGTTCCGGGACTAGCGGGATACGAGCAGTACTTC. Translated: CASSVPGLAGYEQYF.

The chain carries TRBV2 and TRBJ2-7, with D perhaps TRBD1 (5 bases). The V gene lost 3 bases and the J gene lost 3 bases, with 9 bases spanning the gap. The CDR3 sequence is 13 residues long. The germline CDR1 and CDR2 sequences are SNHLY and FYNNEI. In nucleotides, the CDR3 is TGTGCCAGCAGTGAGCAGGGTCTCTACGAGCAGTACTTC. Translated, it gives CASSEQGLYEQYF.